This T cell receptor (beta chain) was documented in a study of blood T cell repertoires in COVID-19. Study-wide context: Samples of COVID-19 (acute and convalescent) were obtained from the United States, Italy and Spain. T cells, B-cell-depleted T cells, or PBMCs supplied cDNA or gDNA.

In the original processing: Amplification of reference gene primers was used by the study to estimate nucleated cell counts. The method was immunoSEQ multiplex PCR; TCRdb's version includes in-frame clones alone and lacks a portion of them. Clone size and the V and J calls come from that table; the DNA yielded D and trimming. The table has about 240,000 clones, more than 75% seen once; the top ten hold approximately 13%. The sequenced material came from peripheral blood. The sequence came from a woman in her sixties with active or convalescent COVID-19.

The chain's CDR3 is CASSLRLAGVQTQYF. The DNA for the CDR3 is TGTGCCAGCAGCTTGAGGCTAGCGGGGGTTCAGACCCAGTACTTC. The chain couples TRBV5-4 to TRBJ2-5, with TRBD2 identical over 10 bases. The V segment lost 1 base and the J segment 6 bases; nucleotides outside the gene matches: 6. Germline-derived CDR1 and CDR2 are SGHNT and YYREEE (reference sequence). This CDR3 region has 15 residues.